This T cell receptor beta chain stems from a study of T cells after yellow fever vaccination. TCRdb re-called the 5' RACE reads through MiXCR, storing one row per CDR3 protein. The sample includes 450,000 to 650,000 distinct CDR3 sequences, 20% to 25% of them seen just once. This clonotype showed up many times. The origin of this receptor is a man aged 18-30 years who received the YFV17D yellow fever vaccine. The source was PBMCs, collected approximately 20 days after the first yellow fever vaccination.

CDR3 amino acids: CSAILAGTNEQFF. The CDR3 DNA follows: TGCAGTGCTATTCTGGCGGGGACCAATGAGCAGTTCTTC. V usage is TRBV20-1 and J usage is TRBJ2-1, with a possible D match to TRBD2 (6 bases). Per the germline V gene, CDR1 is DFQATT and CDR2 is SNEGSKA (reference sequence). There are 13 residues in the CDR3. Trimming left V 4 bases short and J 6 bases short, with 13 bases between.